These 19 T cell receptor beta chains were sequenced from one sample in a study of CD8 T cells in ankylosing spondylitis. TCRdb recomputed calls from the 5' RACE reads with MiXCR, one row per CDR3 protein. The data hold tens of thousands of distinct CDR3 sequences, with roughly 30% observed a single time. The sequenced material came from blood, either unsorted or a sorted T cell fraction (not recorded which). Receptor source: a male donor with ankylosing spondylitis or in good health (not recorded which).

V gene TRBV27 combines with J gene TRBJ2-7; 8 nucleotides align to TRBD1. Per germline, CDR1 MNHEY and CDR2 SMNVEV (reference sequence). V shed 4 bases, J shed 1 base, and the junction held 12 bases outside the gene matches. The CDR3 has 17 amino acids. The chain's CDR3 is CASSSQSDRVASYEQYF. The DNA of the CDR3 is TGTGCCAGCAGTTCTCAATCGGACAGGGTTGCATCCTACGAGCAGTACTTC.

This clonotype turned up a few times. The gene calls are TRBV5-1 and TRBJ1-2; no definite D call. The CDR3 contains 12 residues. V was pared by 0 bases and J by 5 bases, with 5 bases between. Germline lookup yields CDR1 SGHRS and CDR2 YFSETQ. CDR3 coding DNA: TGCGCCAGCAGCTTGGACAGATATGGCTACACCTTC. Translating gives CASSLDRYGYTF.

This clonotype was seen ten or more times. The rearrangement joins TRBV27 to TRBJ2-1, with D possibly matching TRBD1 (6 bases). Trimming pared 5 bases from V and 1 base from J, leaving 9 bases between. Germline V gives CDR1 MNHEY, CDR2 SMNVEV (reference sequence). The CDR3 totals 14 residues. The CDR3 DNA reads TGTGCCAGCAGTCCTGGACAGTCCTACAATGAGCAGTTCTTC. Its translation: CASSPGQSYNEQFF.

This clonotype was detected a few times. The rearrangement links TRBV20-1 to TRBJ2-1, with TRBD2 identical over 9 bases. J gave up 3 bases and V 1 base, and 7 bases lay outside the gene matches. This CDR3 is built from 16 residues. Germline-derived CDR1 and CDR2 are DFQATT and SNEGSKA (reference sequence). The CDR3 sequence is CSARGKTSGNYNEQFF. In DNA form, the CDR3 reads TGCAGTGCTAGAGGAAAGACTAGCGGAAACTACAATGAGCAGTTCTTC.

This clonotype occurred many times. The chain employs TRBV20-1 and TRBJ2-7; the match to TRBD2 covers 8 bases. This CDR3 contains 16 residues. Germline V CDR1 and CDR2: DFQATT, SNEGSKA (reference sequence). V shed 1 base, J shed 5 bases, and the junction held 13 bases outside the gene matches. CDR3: CSARGRAGVHLNEQYF. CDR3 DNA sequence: TGCAGTGCTAGAGGGCGAGCGGGAGTACATTTGAACGAGCAGTACTTC.

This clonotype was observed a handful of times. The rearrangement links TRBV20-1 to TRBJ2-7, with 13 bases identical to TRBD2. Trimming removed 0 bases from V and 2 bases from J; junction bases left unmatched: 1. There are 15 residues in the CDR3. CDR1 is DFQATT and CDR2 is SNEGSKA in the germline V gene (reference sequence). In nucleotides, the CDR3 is TGCAGTGCTAGAGACGGGACTAGCGGGGCCTACGAGCAGTACGTC. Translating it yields CSARDGTSGAYEQYV.

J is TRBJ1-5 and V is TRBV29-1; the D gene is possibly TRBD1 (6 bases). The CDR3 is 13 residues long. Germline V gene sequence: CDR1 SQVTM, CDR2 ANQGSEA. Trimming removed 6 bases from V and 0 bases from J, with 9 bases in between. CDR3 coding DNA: TGCAGCGTAGGACAGTATAGCAATCAGCCCCAGCATTTT. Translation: CSVGQYSNQPQHF. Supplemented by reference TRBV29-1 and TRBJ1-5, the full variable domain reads SAVISQKPSRDICQRGTSLTIQCQVDSQVTMMFWYRQQPGQSLTLIATANQGSEATYESGFVIDKFPISRPNLTFSTLTVSNMSPEDSSIYLCSVGQYSNQPQHFGDGTRLSIL.

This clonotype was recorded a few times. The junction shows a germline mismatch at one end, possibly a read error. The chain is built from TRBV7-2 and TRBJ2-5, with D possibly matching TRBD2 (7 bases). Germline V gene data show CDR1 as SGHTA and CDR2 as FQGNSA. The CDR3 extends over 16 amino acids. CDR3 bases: TGTGCCAGCAGCTTAGTGGGTGGGGGGGCCCAAGATACCCAGTACTTC. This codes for CASSLVGGGAQDTQYF.

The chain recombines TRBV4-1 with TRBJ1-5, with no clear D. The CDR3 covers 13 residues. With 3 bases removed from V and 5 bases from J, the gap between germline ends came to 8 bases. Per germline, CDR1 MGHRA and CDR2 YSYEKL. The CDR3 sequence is CASSQVPDQPQHF. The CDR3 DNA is TGCGCCAGCAGCCAGGTTCCCGATCAGCCCCAGCATTTT.

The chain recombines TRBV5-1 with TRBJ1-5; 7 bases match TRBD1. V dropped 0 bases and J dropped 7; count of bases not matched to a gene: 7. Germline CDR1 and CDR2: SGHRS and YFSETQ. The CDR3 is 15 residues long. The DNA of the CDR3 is TGCGCCAGCAGCTTGGGGGTAGGGGGCGTCCAGCCCCAGCATTTT. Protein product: CASSLGVGGVQPQHF.

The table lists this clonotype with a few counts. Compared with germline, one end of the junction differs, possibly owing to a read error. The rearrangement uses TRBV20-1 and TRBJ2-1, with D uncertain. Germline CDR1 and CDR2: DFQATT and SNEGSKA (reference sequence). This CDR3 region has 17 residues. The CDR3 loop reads CCARNPEAPRLVGEQFF. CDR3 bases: TGCTGTGCTAGAAACCCCGAGGCCCCTCGTTTGGTTGGTGAGCAGTTCTTC.

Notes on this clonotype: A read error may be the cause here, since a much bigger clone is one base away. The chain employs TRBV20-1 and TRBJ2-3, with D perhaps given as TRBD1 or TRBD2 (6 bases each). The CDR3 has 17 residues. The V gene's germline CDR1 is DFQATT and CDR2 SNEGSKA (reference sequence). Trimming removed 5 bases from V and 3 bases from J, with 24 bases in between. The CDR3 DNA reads TGCAGTGCTGACGATCCGTCGCAGGGGAGCGGGACAGATACGCAGTATTTT. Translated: CSADDPSQGSGTDTQYF.

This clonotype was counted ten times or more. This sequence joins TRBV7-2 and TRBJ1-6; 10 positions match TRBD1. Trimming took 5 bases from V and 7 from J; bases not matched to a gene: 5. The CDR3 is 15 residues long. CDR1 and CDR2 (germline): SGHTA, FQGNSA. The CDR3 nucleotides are TGTGCCAGCAGCGCAAGACAGGGGGCGAATTCACCCCTCCACTTT. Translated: CASSARQGANSPLHF. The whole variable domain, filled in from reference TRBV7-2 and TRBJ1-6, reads GAGVSQSPSNKVTEKGKDVELRCDPISGHTALYWYRQSLGQGLEFLIYFQGNSAPDKSGLPSDRFSAERTGGSVSTLTIQRTQQEDSAVYLCASSARQGANSPLHFGNGTRLTVT.

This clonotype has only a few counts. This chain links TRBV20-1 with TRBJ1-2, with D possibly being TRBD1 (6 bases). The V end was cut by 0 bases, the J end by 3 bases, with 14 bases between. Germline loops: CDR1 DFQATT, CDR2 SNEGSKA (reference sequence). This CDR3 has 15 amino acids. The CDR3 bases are TGCAGTGCTAGAGAGGGTGCGGACAGCGACTATGGCTACACCTTC. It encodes CSAREGADSDYGYTF.

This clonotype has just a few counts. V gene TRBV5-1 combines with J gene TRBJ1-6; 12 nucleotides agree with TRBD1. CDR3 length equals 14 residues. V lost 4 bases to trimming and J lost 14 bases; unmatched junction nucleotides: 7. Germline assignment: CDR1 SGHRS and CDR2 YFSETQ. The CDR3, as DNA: TGCGCCAGCAGCGTGGGACAGGGGGCCGGGGCCCTCCACTTT. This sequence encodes CASSVGQGAGALHF.

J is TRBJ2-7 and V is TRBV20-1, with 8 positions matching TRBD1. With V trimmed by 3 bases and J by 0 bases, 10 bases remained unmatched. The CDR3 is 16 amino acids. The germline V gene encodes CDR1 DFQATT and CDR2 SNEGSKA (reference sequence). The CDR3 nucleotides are TGCAGTGCTAGGGACAGGGATTCTGAAAACTCCTACGAGCAGTACTTC. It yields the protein CSARDRDSENSYEQYF.

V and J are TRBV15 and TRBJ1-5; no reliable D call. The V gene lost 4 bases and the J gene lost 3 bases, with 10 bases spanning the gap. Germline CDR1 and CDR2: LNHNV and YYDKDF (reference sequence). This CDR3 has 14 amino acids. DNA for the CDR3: TGTGCCACCAGCAATCTAAATTCCAATCAGCCCCAGCATTTT. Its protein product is CATSNLNSNQPQHF.

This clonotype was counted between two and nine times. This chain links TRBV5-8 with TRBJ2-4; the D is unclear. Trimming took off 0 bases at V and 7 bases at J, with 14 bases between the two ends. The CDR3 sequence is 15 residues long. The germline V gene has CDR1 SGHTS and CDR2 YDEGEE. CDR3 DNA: TGTGCCAGCAGCTTGGGCCTGGCTTCTATCAACATTCAGTACTTC. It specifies CASSLGLASINIQYF.

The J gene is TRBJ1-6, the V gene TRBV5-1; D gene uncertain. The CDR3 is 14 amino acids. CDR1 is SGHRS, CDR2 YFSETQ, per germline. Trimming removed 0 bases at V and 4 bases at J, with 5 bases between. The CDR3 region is CASSLESYNSPLHF. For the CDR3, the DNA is TGCGCCAGCAGCTTGGAGTCGTATAATTCACCCCTCCACTTT.